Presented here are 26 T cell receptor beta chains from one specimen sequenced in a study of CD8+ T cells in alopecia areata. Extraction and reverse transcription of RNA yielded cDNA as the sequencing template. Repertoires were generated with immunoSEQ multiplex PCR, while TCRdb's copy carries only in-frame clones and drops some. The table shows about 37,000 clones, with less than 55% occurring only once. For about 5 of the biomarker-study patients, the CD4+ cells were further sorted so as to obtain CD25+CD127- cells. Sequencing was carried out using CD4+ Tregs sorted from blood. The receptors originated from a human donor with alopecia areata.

This chain's CDR3 is CASSQAGKETQYF. The CDR3 nucleotides are TGTGCCAGCAGCCAAGCAGGGAAAGAGACCCAGTACTTC. The chain uses TRBV4-2 and TRBJ2-5; a weak D match, TRBD1 (5 bases). This CDR3 has 13 amino acids. Looked up from germline, CDR1 is LGHNA and CDR2 is YNFKEQ. Between the trimmed V and J ends, which lost 1 base and 3 bases, there was a span of 6 bases.

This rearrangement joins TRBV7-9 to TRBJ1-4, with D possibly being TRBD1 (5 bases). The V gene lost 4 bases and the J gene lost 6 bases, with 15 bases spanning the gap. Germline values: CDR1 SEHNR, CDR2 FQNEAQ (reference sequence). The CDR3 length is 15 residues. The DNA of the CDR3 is TGTGCCAGCAGCTCCTGGGACCGGACTGATGAAAAACTGTTTTTT. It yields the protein CASSSWDRTDEKLFF.

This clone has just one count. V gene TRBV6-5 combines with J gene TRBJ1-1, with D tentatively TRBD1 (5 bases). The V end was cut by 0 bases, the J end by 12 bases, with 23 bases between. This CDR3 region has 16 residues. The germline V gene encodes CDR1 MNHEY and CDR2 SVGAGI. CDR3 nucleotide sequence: TGTGCCAGCAGTTACTCTTTGGGGGAATCACGCCCGCGATCTTTCTTT. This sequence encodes CASSYSLGESRPRSFF.

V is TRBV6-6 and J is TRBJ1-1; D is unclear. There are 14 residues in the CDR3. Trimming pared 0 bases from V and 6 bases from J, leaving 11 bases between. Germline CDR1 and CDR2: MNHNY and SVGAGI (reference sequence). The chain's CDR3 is CASSYSGIWAEAFF. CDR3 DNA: TGTGCCAGCAGTTACTCAGGCATCTGGGCTGAAGCTTTCTTT.

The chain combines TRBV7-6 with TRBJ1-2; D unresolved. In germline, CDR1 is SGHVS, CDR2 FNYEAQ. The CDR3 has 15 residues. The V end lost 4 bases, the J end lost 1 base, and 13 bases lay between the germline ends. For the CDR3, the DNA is TGTGCCAGCAGCTCAGTTGGCGGTATTAACTATGGCTACACCTTC. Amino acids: CASSSVGGINYGYTF.

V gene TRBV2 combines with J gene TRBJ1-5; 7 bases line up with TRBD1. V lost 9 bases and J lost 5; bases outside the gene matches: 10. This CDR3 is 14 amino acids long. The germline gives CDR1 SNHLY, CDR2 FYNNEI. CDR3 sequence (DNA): TGTGCCAGTACAGGGGTTGAGGCGCATCAGCCCCAGCATTTT. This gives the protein CASTGVEAHQPQHF.

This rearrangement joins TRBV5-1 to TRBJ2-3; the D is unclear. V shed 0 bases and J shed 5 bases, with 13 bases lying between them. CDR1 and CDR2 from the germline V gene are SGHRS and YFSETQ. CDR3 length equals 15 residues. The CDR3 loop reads CASSLAGRAGDTQYF. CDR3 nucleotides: TGCGCCAGCAGCTTGGCAGGCCGGGCAGGAGATACGCAGTATTTT.

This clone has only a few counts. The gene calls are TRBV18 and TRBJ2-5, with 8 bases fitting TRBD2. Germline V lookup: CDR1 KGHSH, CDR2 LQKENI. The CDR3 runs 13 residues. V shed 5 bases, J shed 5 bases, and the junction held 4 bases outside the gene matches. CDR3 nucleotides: TGTGCCAGCTCATCGGGGGGGCAGGAGACCCAGTACTTC. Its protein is CASSSGGQETQYF.

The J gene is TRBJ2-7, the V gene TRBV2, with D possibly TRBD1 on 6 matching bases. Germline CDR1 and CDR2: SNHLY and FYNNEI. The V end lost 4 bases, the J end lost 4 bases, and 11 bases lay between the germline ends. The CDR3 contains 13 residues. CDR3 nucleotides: TGTGCCAGCAGTGGCAGGGGAACTTACGAGCAGTACTTC. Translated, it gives CASSGRGTYEQYF.

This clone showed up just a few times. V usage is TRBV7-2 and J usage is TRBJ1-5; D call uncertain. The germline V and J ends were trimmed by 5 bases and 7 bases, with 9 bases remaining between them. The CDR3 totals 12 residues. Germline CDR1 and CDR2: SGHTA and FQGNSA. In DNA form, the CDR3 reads TGTGCCAGCAGCCCAGGTTTCCAGCCCCAGCATTTT. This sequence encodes CASSPGFQPQHF. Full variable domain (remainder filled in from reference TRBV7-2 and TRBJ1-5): GAGVSQSPSNKVTEKGKDVELRCDPISGHTALYWYRQSLGQGLEFLIYFQGNSAPDKSGLPSDRFSAERTGGSVSTLTIQRTQQEDSAVYLCASSPGFQPQHFGDGTRLSIL.

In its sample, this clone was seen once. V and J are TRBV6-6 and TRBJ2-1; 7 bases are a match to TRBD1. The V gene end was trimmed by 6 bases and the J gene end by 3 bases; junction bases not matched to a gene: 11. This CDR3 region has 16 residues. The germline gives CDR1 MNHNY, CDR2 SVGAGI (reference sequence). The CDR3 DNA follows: TGTGCCAGCAGCCCACCGGGACAGAGTGTCTACAATGAGCAGTTCTTC. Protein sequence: CASSPPGQSVYNEQFF.

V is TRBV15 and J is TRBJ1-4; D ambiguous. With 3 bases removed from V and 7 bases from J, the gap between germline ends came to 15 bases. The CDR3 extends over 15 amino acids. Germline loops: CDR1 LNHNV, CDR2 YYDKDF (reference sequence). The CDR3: CATSRDGAGSEKLFF. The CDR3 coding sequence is TGTGCCACCAGCAGGGACGGAGCTGGGAGTGAAAAACTGTTTTTT.

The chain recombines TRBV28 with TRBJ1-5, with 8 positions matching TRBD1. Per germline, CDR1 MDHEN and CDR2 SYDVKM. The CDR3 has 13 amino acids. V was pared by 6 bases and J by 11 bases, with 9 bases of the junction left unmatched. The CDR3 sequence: CASSSGGSKTQHF. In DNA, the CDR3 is TGTGCCAGCAGCTCAGGGGGCTCCAAGACCCAGCATTTT.

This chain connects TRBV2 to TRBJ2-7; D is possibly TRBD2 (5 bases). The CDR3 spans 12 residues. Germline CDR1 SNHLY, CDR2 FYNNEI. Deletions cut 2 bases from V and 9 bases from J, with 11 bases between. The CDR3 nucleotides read TGTGCCAGCAGTGAACCCCACCGGGGGCAGTACTTC. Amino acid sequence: CASSEPHRGQYF.

The CDR3 DNA follows: TGTGCCAGCAGCTCCGACAGGGGTCAGACCCAGTACTTC. Translating it yields CASSSDRGQTQYF. The J gene is TRBJ2-5, the V gene TRBV7-2; 8 nucleotides align to TRBD1. Losses at the gene ends were 4 bases for V and 6 bases for J; bases not matched to a gene: 4. The CDR3 has 13 amino acids. Germline CDR1 and CDR2: SGHTA and FQGNSA.

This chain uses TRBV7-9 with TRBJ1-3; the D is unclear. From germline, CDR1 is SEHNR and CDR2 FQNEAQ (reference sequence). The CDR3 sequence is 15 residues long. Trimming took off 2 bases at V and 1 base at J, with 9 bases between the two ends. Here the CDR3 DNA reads TGTGCCAGCAGCTTAAGGGCTCAATCTGGAAACACCATATATTTT. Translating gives CASSLRAQSGNTIYF. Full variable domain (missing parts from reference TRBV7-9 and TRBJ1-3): DTGVSQNPRHKITKRGQNVTFRCDPISEHNRLYWYRQTLGQGPEFLTYFQNEAQLEKSRLLSDRFSAERPKGSFSTLEIQRTEQGDSAMYLCASSLRAQSGNTIYFGEGSWLTVV.

This CDR3 reads CASSQVQDSPLHF. Written as DNA, the CDR3 is TGTGCCAGCAGCCAAGTTCAGGATTCACCCCTCCACTTT. This chain joins TRBV14 and TRBJ1-6; D gene ambiguous. V lost 1 base and J lost 8, with 6 bases in between. Germline values: CDR1 SGHDN, CDR2 FVKESK. There are 13 residues in the CDR3.

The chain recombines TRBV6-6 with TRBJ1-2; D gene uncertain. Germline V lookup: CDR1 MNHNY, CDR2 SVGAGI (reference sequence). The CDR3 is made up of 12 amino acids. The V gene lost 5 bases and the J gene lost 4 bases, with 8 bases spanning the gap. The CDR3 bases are TGTGCCAGCAGTCCTAACGGCTATGGCTACACCTTC. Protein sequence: CASSPNGYGYTF.

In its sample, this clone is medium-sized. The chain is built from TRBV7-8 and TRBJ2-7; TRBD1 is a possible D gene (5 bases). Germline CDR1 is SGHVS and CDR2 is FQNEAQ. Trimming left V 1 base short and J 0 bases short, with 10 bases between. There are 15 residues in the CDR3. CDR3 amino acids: CASSLETGSSYEQYF. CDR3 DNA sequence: TGTGCCAGCAGCTTAGAAACAGGCAGCTCCTACGAGCAGTACTTC.

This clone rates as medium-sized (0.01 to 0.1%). CDR3 nucleotides: TGTGCCAGCAGCCGCGGAACTACCGGGCTGTACTTC. It is translated as CASSRGTTGLYF. The gene calls are TRBV4-2 and TRBJ2-7; D uncertain. Per the germline V gene, CDR1 is LGHNA and CDR2 is YNFKEQ. Trimming took off 4 bases at V and 12 bases at J, with 16 bases between the two ends. The CDR3 covers 12 residues.

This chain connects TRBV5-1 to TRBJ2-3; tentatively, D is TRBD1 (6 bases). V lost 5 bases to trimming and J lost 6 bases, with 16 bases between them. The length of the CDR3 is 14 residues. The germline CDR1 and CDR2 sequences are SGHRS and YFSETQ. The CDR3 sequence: CASSYDRSSDTQYF. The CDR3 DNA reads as TGCGCCAGCAGTTACGACAGGTCCTCGGATACGCAGTATTTT.

CDR3 sequence: CASKRDMNTEAFF. The CDR3 coding sequence is TGTGCCAGCAAACGAGACATGAACACTGAAGCTTTCTTT. This sequence joins TRBV6-5 and TRBJ1-1, with D unresolved. V lost 7 bases and J 0 bases, leaving 9 bases between the germline ends. This CDR3 is 13 amino acids long. Germline V CDR1 and CDR2: MNHEY, SVGAGI.

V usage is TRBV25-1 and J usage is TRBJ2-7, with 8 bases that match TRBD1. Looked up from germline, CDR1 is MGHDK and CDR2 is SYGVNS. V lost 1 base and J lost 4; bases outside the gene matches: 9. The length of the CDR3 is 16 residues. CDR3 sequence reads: CASSESLGTGGYEQYF. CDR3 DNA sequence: TGTGCCAGCAGTGAATCTCTCGGAACAGGGGGTTACGAGCAGTACTTC.

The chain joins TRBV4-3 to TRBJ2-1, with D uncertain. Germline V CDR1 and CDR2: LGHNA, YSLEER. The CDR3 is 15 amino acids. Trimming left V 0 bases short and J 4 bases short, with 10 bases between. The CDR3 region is CASSQDGGAYNEQFF. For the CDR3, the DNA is TGCGCCAGCAGCCAAGATGGCGGAGCTTACAATGAGCAGTTCTTC.

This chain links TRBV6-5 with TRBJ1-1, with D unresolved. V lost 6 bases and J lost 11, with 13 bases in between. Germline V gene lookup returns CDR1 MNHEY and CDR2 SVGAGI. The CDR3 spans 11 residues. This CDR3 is CASRSRAGAFF. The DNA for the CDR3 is TGTGCCAGCAGATCGCGGGCTGGGGCTTTCTTT.

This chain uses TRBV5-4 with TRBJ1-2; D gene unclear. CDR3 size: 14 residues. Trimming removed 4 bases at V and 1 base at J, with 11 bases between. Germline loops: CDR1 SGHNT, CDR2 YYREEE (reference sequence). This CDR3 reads CASSPDPLNYGYTF. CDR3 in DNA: TGTGCCAGCAGCCCGGACCCCCTTAACTATGGCTACACCTTC.